The 19 T cell receptor beta chains given below trace back to one sample, sequenced in a study of cytomegalovirus exposure and HLA in healthy donors. Both 60 Vbeta primers and 13 Jbeta primers went into the PCR. Using immunoSEQ multiplex PCR, the repertoire was profiled, and TCRdb retains in-frame clones only, with some absent. The table has approximately 220,000 clones, about three quarters seen once; the top ten hold around 1.8%. Sequencing was done on a sample of PBMCs. These receptors were obtained from a man younger than 35 in good health and CMV-seronegative.

The gene calls are TRBV6-5 and TRBJ1-2, with D perhaps matching TRBD1 (5 bases). The CDR3 covers 15 residues. The germline gives CDR1 MNHEY, CDR2 SVGAGI. The V end was cut by 7 bases, the J end by 2 bases, with 17 bases between. CDR3 loop: CASTYQAGLNYGYTF. CDR3 nucleotides: TGTGCCAGCACCTACCAGGCAGGGCTCAACTATGGCTACACCTTC.

This rearrangement joins TRBV9 to TRBJ2-6, with D unclear. The V end was cut by 0 bases, the J end by 5 bases, with 9 bases between. Germline CDR1 SGDLS, CDR2 YYNGEE. This CDR3 contains 15 residues. CDR3 amino acids: CASSVGSAWANVLTF. The CDR3 DNA reads as TGTGCCAGCAGCGTAGGGAGTGCGTGGGCCAACGTCCTGACTTTC.

This clone was recorded once. The chain employs TRBV7-9 and TRBJ2-7; 8 bases fit TRBD1. Looked up from germline, CDR1 is SEHNR and CDR2 is FQNEAQ (reference sequence). This CDR3 comprises 15 residues. The V gene end was trimmed by 4 bases and the J gene end by 6 bases; junction bases not matched to a gene: 11. DNA of the CDR3: TGTGCCAGCAGCTCTCAGGGGGCCTTGTATGGCGAGCAGTACTTC. Its protein is CASSSQGALYGEQYF.

The chain recombines TRBV6-5 with TRBJ2-5, with TRBD2 identical over 11 bases. Gene TRBJ2-7 matches the end of the DNA better, so the J call may be wrong. Germline V gene data show CDR1 as MNHEY and CDR2 as SVGAGI. CDR3 length: 15 amino acids. This CDR3 reads CASSPLTSGAYEQYF. The CDR3 coding sequence is TGTGCCAGCAGCCCCCTGACTAGCGGGGCCTACGAGCAGTACTTC.

Only a few counts were recorded for this clone. The V call is TRBV5-1, the J call TRBJ2-2; possibly TRBD1 for D (5 bases). The germline gives CDR1 SGHRS, CDR2 YFSETQ. This CDR3 has 14 residues. Trimming took 4 bases from V and 4 from J, leaving 11 bases between them. CDR3 DNA: TGCGCCAGCAGCCAGGAAACAGGCACCGGGGAGCTGTTTTTT. Its protein is CASSQETGTGELFF.

The V and J genes are TRBV9 and TRBJ2-3; tentative D call: TRBD1 (6 bases). V lost 0 bases, J lost 6 bases, and 11 bases lay in between. CDR3 length: 14 amino acids. CDR1 and CDR2 (germline): SGDLS, YYNGEE. CDR3 bases: TGTGCCAGCAGCGTAGAAGGGGGTTTGGATACGCAGTATTTT. It translates to CASSVEGGLDTQYF.

This chain links TRBV5-6 with TRBJ1-5; 8 positions match TRBD1. From germline, CDR1 is SGHDT and CDR2 YYEEEE. The J segment lost 4 bases and the V segment lost 2 bases, leaving 8 bases of the junction unmatched. The CDR3 is made up of 16 amino acids. CDR3 DNA: TGTGCCAGCAGCTTAGGGACAGGCGCTACTAATCAGCCCCAGCATTTT. It yields the protein CASSLGTGATNQPQHF.

The V and J genes are TRBV6-5 and TRBJ1-2; D unresolved. The V gene's germline CDR1 is MNHEY and CDR2 SVGAGI. V was trimmed by 2 bases and J by 3 bases, leaving 13 bases between them. CDR3 size: 15 residues. The DNA of the CDR3 is TGTGCCAGCAGTTACACGCACAGCCTTGACTATGGCTACACCTTC. Its protein is CASSYTHSLDYGYTF.

With respect to this clone: The junction differs from germline at one of its ends, possibly a read error. The chain recombines TRBV30 with TRBJ1-3, with D unresolved. This CDR3 has 12 residues. CDR1 is GTSNPN, CDR2 SVGIG, per germline (reference sequence). Here the CDR3 reads CAWSERGSTIYF. CDR3 DNA: TGTGCCTGGAGTGAGCGGGGAAGCACCATATATTTT.

About this clone itself: One end of the junction is discordant with germline, which a read error may explain. The V call is TRBV7-7, the J call TRBJ2-5; 10 positions match TRBD1. The germline V gene has CDR1 SSHAT and CDR2 FNYEAQ (reference sequence). This CDR3 is built from 14 residues. CDR3: CASSPDRGLETQYF. The DNA of the CDR3 is TGTGCTAGCAGTCCCGACAGGGGGCTTGAGACCCAGTACTTC.

CDR3 bases: TGTGCACTTGTGAACACTGAAGCTTTCTTT. It yields the protein CALVNTEAFF. This chain joins TRBV2 and TRBJ1-1; D remains ambiguous. Germline V gene sequence: CDR1 SNHLY, CDR2 FYNNEI. CDR3 length: 10 residues.

This clone was detected a few times. This chain connects TRBV28 to TRBJ2-7; 9 bases are a match to TRBD1. The CDR3 totals 15 residues. Germline V CDR1 and CDR2: MDHEN, SYDVKM. Unmatched junction bases numbered 8, after V lost 6 bases and J lost 2 bases. CDR3 residues: CASRGTGYPTYEQYF. The DNA of the CDR3 is TGTGCCAGCAGAGGGACAGGGTACCCTACCTACGAGCAGTACTTC.

The chain uses TRBV6-1 and TRBJ2-1; D perhaps matches TRBD2 (6 bases). Germline V gene data show CDR1 as MNHNS and CDR2 as SASEGT. Trimming stripped 2 bases from V and 9 bases from J, with 14 bases between. The CDR3 has 14 residues. As DNA, the CDR3 is TGTGCCAGCAGTGAATCAGACCGCGGGGTTGAGCAGTTCTTC. Translation gives CASSESDRGVEQFF.

Concerning this clone: One end of the junction is discordant with germline, which a read error may explain. The rearrangement links TRBV18 to TRBJ1-4; 7 bases match TRBD1. CDR3 length: 14 residues. CDR1 KGHSH and CDR2 LQKENI come from the germline V gene. The CDR3 here is CASSPQGIKEKLFF. CDR3 nucleotides: TGTGCCAGCTCGCCACAGGGGATAAAGGAAAAACTGTTTTTT.

The J gene is TRBJ2-7, the V gene TRBV5-1; perhaps TRBD1 as D (6 bases). The CDR3 sequence is 13 residues long. V was trimmed by 1 base and J by 1 base, leaving 6 bases between them. Germline CDR1 and CDR2: SGHRS and YFSETQ. The CDR3, as DNA: TGCGCCAGCAGCTTGACAGGGTCCTACGAGCAGTACTTC. This codes for CASSLTGSYEQYF.

This clone turned up a few times. This chain joins TRBV5-1 and TRBJ2-7, with 7 bases fitting TRBD1. The germline CDR1 and CDR2 sequences are SGHRS and YFSETQ. This CDR3 region has 16 residues. V lost 0 bases to trimming and J lost 1 base; unmatched junction nucleotides: 7. The CDR3 DNA follows: TGCGCCAGCAGCTTGGCGGAACAGGGGTATTCCTACGAGCAGTACTTC. It translates to CASSLAEQGYSYEQYF.

The V call is TRBV7-6, the J call TRBJ1-5; D perhaps matches TRBD1 (6 bases). Trimming stripped 3 bases from V and 1 base from J, with 10 bases between. This CDR3 has 15 amino acids. Germline V CDR1 and CDR2: SGHVS, FNYEAQ. Here the CDR3 reads CASSLGQGSNQPQHF. In DNA form, the CDR3 reads TGTGCCAGCAGCTTGGGCCAGGGGAGCAATCAGCCCCAGCATTTT.

This clone was seen more than once but under ten times. The chain is built from TRBV27 and TRBJ2-7, with D maybe TRBD2 (6 bases). There are 13 residues in the CDR3. The V end lost 8 bases, the J end lost 6 bases, and 17 bases lay between the germline ends. The germline CDR1 and CDR2 sequences are MNHEY and SMNVEV (reference sequence). The CDR3 here is CASARRWGVEQYF. CDR3 nucleotides: TGTGCCAGCGCTCGCCGTTGGGGGGTCGAGCAGTACTTC.

The chain joins TRBV30 to TRBJ2-5, with 8 bases aligning to TRBD2. The V gene's germline CDR1 is GTSNPN and CDR2 SVGIG (reference sequence). The junction had 6 bases not matched to a gene; V was cut back by 2 bases and J by 4 bases. The CDR3 consists of 14 residues. As DNA, the CDR3 is TGTGCCTGGAGTACGGGGGGGCCGGGAGAGACCCAGTACTTC. It translates to CAWSTGGPGETQYF.